This T cell receptor beta chain derives from a study of T cells after yellow fever vaccination. This clonotype came up a few times. TCRdb re-analysed the 5' RACE reads in MiXCR, keeping a single row per CDR3 protein. This sample yields some 500,000 distinct CDR3 sequences, of which approximately 12% are seen a single time; 11% to 15% belongs to the top ten. The sample here was PBMCs, taken on the day of the yellow fever booster vaccination. This TCR was recovered from a man aged 30-40 years who received the YFV17D yellow fever vaccine.

The CDR3 sequence: CASSAGLAGVTDTQYF. As DNA, the CDR3 is TGTGCCAGCAGCGCTGGACTAGCGGGAGTAACAGATACGCAGTATTTT. This chain joins TRBV7-2 and TRBJ2-3; 13 nucleotides match TRBD2. This CDR3 is built from 16 residues. The V and J ends lost 5 bases and 3 bases, in that order; junction bases with no gene match: 5. Germline V lookup: CDR1 SGHTA, CDR2 FQGNSA.